Given below is one TCR beta chain in context. These data belong to a study of blood T cell repertoires in COVID-19. Study in general: Sources were T cells, B-cell-depleted T cells, or PBMCs; the material itself was cDNA or gDNA.

The CDR3 extends over 15 amino acids. Per germline, CDR1 SGHVS and CDR2 FNYEAQ. The V segment lost 5 bases and the J segment 2 bases; nucleotides outside the gene matches: 3. How the authors handled the data: Amplification of reference gene primers provided the estimated nucleated cell counts. The table came from immunoSEQ multiplex PCR; TCRdb's copy has only in-frame clones and leaves some out. The V and J calls and clone size are taken from that table; D and trimming were inferred from the DNA. This table holds some 380,000 clones, around 87% found once. The chain is built from TRBV7-6 and TRBJ2-1; 10 nucleotides match TRBD2. This clonotype originated in a man aged 18 to 35 with active or convalescent COVID-19. Sequencing was performed on peripheral blood. CDR3 coding DNA: TGTGCCAGCAGCCCGACTAGCGGGCCCTACAATGAGCAGTTCTTC. Translating it yields CASSPTSGPYNEQFF. Based on the CDR3 plus reference TRBV7-6 and TRBJ2-1, the full variable domain is GAGVSQSPRYKVTKRGQDVALRCDPISGHVSLYWYRQALGQGPEFLTYFNYEAQQDKSGLPNDRFSAERPEGSISTLTIQRTEQRDSAMYRCASSPTSGPYNEQFFGPGTRLTVL.